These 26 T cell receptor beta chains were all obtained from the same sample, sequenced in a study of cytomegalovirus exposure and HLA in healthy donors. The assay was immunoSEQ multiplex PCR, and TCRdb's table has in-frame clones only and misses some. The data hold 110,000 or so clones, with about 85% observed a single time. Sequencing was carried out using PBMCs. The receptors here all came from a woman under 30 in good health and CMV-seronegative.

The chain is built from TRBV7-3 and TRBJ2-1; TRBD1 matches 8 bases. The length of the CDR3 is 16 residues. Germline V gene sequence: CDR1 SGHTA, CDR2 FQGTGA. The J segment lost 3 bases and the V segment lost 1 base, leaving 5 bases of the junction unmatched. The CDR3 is CASSLIGTGFYNEQFF. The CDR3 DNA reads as TGTGCCAGCAGCTTAATTGGGACAGGATTCTACAATGAGCAGTTCTTC.

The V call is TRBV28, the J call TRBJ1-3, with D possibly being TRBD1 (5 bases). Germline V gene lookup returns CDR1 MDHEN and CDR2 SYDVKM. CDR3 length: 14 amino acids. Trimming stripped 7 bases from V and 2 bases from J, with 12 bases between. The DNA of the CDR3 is TGTGCCAGCACCTCAGGGTTCGCTGGAAACACCATATATTTT. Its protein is CASTSGFAGNTIYF. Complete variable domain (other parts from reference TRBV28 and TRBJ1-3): DVKVTQSSRYLVKRTGEKVFLECVQDMDHENMFWYRQDPGLGLRLIYFSYDVKMKEKGDIPEGYSVSREKKERFSLILESASTNQTSMYLCASTSGFAGNTIYFGEGSWLTVV.

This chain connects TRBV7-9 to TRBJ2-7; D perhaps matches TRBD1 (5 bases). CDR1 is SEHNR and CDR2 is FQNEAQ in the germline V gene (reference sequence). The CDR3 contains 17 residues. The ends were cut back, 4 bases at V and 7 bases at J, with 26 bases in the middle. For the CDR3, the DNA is TGTGCCAGCAGCTCAAATACAGGACGGCGGATGAAATTGGAGCAGTACTTC. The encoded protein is CASSSNTGRRMKLEQYF.

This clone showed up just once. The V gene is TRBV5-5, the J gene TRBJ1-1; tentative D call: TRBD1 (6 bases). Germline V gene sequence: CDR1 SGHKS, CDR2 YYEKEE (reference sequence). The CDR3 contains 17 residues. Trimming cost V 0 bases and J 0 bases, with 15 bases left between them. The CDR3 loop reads CASSLAQGPSMNTEAFF. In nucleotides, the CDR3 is TGTGCCAGCAGCTTGGCGCAGGGGCCCTCTATGAACACTGAAGCTTTCTTT.

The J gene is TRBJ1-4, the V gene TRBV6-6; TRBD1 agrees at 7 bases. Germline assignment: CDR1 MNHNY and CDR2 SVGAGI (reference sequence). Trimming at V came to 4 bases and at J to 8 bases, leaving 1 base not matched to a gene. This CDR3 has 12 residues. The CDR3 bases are TGTGCCAGCAGTTTGACAGGGGAAAAACTGTTTTTT. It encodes CASSLTGEKLFF.

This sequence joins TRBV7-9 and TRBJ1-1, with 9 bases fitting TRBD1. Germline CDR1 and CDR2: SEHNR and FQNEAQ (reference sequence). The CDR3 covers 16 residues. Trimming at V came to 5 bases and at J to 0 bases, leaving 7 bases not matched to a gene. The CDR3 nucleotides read TGTGCCAGCAGCGGGGGGACAGGGCCCGTGAACACTGAAGCTTTCTTT. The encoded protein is CASSGGTGPVNTEAFF.

CDR3 nucleotide sequence: TGTGCCAGCAGCCCCCGCGGGACAGTCGATCAGCCCCAGCATTTT. Translated: CASSPRGTVDQPQHF. The chain joins TRBV28 to TRBJ1-5; 7 bases are shared with TRBD1. CDR1 and CDR2 from the germline V gene are MDHEN and SYDVKM. CDR3 length: 15 residues. Losses at the gene ends were 6 bases for V and 5 bases for J; bases not matched to a gene: 10.

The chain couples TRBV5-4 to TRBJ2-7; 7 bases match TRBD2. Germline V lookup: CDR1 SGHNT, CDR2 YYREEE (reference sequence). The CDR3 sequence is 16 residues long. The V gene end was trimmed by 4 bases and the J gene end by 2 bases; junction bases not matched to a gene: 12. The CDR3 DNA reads TGTGCCAGCAGCCTGGGCGGGAGCCTTGGGGCCTACGAGCAGTACTTC. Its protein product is CASSLGGSLGAYEQYF.

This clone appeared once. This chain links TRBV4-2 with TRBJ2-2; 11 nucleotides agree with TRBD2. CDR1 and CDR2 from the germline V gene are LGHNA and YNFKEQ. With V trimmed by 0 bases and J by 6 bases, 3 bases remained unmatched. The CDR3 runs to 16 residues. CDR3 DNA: TGTGCCAGCAGCCAAGATAGCGGGGGGGCCGCCGGGGAGCTGTTTTTT. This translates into CASSQDSGGAAGELFF.

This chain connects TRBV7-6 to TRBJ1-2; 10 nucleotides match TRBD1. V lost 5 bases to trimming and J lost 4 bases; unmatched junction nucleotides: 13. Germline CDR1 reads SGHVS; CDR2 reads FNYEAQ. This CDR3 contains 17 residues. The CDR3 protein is CASSPGTGARIGYGYTF. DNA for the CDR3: TGTGCCAGCAGCCCGGGGACAGGGGCAAGAATTGGCTATGGCTACACCTTC.

CDR3 residues: CASSARDIGAYEQYF. The CDR3 DNA reads as TGCGCCAGCAGCGCCCGGGACATCGGGGCCTACGAGCAGTACTTC. V is TRBV5-1 and J is TRBJ2-7, with a weak D call TRBD1 (6 bases). This CDR3 comprises 15 residues. V lost 4 bases, J lost 2 bases, and 16 bases lay in between. CDR1 SGHRS and CDR2 YFSETQ come from the germline V gene.

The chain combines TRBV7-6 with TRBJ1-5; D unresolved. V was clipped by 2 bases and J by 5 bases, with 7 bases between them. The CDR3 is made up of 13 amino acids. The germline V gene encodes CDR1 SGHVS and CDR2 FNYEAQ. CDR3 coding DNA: TGTGCCAGCAGCTTAAGCTACGATCAGCCCCAGCATTTT. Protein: CASSLSYDQPQHF.

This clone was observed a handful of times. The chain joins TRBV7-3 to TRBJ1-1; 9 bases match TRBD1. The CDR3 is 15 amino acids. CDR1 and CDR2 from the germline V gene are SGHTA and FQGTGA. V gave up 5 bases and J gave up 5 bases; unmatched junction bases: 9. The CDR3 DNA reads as TGTGCCAGCAGCACAGGGACAGGGAGGTTTACTGAAGCTTTCTTT. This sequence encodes CASSTGTGRFTEAFF.

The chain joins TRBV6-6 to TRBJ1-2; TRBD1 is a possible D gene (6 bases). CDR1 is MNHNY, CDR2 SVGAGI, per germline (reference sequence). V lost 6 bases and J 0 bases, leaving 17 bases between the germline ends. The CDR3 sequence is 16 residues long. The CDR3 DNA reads TGTGCCAGCAGCGACCCCGGGGGGGGCACTAACTATGGCTACACCTTC. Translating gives CASSDPGGGTNYGYTF.

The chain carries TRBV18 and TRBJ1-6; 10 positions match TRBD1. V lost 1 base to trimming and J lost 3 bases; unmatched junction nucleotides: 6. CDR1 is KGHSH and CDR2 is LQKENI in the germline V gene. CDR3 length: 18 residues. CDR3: CASSPLQRTGGYNSPLHF. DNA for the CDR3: TGTGCCAGCTCACCACTTCAAAGGACAGGGGGCTATAATTCACCCCTCCACTTT.

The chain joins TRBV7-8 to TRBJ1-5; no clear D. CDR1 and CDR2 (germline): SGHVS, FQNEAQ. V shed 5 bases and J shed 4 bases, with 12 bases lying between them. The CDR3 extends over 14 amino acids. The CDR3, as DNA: TGTGCCAGCAGCCCGGGAGGCTTAAATCAGCCCCAGCATTTT. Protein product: CASSPGGLNQPQHF.

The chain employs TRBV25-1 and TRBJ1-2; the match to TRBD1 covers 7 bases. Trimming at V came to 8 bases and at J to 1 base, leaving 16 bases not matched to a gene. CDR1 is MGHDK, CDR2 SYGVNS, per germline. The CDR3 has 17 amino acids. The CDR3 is CASSQGQGVSLNYGYTF. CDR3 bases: TGTGCCAGCTCCCAAGGGCAGGGGGTCAGTCTTAACTATGGCTACACCTTC.

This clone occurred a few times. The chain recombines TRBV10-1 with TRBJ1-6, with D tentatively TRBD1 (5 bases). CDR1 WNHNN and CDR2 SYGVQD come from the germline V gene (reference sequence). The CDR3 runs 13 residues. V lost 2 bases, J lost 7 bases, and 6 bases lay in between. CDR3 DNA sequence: TGCGCCAGCAGTGAGACAGGAAATTCACCCCTCCACTTT. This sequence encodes CASSETGNSPLHF.

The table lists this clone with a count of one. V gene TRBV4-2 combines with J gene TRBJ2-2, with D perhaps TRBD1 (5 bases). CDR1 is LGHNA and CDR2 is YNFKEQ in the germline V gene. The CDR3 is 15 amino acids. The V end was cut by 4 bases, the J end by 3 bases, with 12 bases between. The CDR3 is CASSPTDGYTGELFF. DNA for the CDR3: TGTGCCAGCAGCCCGACAGACGGGTACACCGGGGAGCTGTTTTTT.

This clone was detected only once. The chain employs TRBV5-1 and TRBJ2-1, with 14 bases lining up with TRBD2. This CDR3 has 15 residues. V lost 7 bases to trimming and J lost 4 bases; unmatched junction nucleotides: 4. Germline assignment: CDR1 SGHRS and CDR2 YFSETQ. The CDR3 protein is CASAGTSGGYNEQFF. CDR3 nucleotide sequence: TGCGCCAGCGCCGGGACTAGCGGGGGTTACAATGAGCAGTTCTTC.

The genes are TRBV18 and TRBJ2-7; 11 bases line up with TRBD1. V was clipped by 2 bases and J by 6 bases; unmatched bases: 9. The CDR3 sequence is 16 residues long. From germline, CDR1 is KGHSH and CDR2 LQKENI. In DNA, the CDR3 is TGTGCCAGCTCACCAATGTCCGGACAGGGGGCGGGCGAGCAGTACTTC. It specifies CASSPMSGQGAGEQYF.

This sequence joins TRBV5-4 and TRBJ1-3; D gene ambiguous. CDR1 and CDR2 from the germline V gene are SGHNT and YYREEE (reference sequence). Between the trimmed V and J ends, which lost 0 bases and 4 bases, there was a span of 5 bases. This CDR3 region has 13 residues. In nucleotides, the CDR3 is TGTGCCAGCAGCTTGGGAGGAGGAAACACCATATATTTT. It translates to CASSLGGGNTIYF.

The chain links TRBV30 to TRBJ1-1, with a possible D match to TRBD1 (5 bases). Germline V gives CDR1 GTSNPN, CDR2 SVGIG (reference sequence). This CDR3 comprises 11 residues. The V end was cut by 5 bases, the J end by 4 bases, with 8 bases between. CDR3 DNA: TGTGCCTGGTTAGGGGTCACTGAAGCTTTCTTT. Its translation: CAWLGVTEAFF.

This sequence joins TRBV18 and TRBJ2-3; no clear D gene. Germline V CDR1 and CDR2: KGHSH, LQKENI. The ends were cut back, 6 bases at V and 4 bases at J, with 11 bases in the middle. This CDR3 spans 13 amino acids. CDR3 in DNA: TGTGCCAGCTCCCCGTCAGTCTCAGATACGCAGTATTTT. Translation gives CASSPSVSDTQYF.

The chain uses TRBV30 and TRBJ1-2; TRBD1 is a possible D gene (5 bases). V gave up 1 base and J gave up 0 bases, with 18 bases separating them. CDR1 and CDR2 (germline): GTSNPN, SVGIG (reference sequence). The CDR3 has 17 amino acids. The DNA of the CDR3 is TGTGCCTGGAGTGCACCCTATGGGGGGGATGCTAACTATGGCTACACCTTC. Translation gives CAWSAPYGGDANYGYTF. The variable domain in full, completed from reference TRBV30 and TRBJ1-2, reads SQTIHQWPATLVQPVGSPLSLECTVEGTSNPNLYWYRQAAGRGLQLLFYSVGIGQISSEVPQNLSASRPQDRQFILSSKKLLLSDSGFYLCAWSAPYGGDANYGYTFGSGTRLTVV.

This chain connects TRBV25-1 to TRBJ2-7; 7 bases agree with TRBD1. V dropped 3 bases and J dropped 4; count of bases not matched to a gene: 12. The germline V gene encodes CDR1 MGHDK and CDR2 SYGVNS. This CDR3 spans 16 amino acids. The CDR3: CASSDVTGDLGYEQYF. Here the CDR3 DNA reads TGTGCCAGCAGTGACGTAACAGGGGACCTTGGGTACGAGCAGTACTTC.